The 2 T cell receptor beta chains reported below all come from one sample, sequenced in a study of a mutant IDH1 vaccine in newly diagnosed glioma. Noted time point: week 5, during vaccination. Topical imiquimod accompanied each vaccine dose, which consisted of 300 ug of mutant IDH1 20-mer peptide. These TCRs' antigens remain unknown. Clones were read by immunoSEQ multiplex PCR, and TCRdb kept only the in-frame ones, dropping some. Among almost 30,000 clones listed, about nine tenths were seen once. This specimen was peripheral blood mononuclear cells (PBMCs), taken from a glioma patient whose treatment included an IDH1 peptide vaccine. The receptors derive from a woman aged 40 to 50 with glioma. Some clones in this sample may be carry-over from other donors' samples.

The chain is built from TRBV10-3 and TRBJ1-1, with TRBD1 matching 8 bases. The CDR3 sequence is 16 residues long. The germline V gene encodes CDR1 ENHRY and CDR2 SYGVKD. After removal of 11 bases from V and 0 bases from J, the junction contained 14 bases not matched to a gene. CDR3 amino acids: CASGQGLSSMNTEAFF. CDR3 bases: TGTGCCTCTGGACAGGGACTTTCATCCATGAACACTGAAGCTTTCTTT.

The chain recombines TRBV29-1 with TRBJ1-5; D uncertain. CDR1 SQVTM and CDR2 ANQGSEA come from the germline V gene. The CDR3 totals 14 residues. V shed 4 bases and J shed 6 bases, with 16 bases lying between them. The CDR3 region is CSVATPSEGQPQHF. As DNA, the CDR3 is TGCAGCGTTGCAACGCCTTCAGAAGGTCAGCCCCAGCATTTT.